The 26 T cell receptor beta chains below come from one sample, sequenced in a study of Ad26.COV2.S vaccination and SARS-CoV-2 variants (dated by TCRdb to the early 2020s). Library preparation was by the immunoSEQ multiplex PCR assay. TCRdb's version of the immuneACCESS table is confined to in-frame rearrangements and falls short of the full clone set. An unresolved V gene accounts for under half of the shortfall where checked; the remainder is of unknown origin. This sample gives 300,000 to 350,000 clones in total; 86% of them show up just once. The ten largest clones capture about 10% of the sample. Sample treatment or condition, as interpreted from the label and publication: 19 received Ad26.COV2.S at low or high dose, single or two shots; roughly 5 received placebo; per-sample allocation not given. Repertoires of vaccine and placebo recipients were sequenced from samples taken on day 63 after the first injection.

Sample: peripheral blood, taken in a trial of Ad26.COV2.S vaccine versus placebo. The receptors shown here come from a person between 18 and 59 years old who received the Ad26.COV2.S COVID-19 vaccine or a placebo.

The gene calls are TRBV4-1 and TRBJ1-1; no firm D call. The V end was cut by 0 bases, the J end by 1 base, with 15 bases between. This CDR3 comprises 17 residues. CDR1 is MGHRA, CDR2 YSYEKL, per germline. The DNA for the CDR3 is TGCGCCAGCAGCCAAGACGGGTCAGTGTTAAAGAACACTGAAGCTTTCTTT. This gives the protein CASSQDGSVLKNTEAFF.

This clone was seen more than once but under ten times. The genes are TRBV7-8 and TRBJ1-5; D not resolved. Deletions cut 1 base from V and 0 bases from J, with 19 bases between. This CDR3 has 19 residues. Germline CDR1 reads SGHVS; CDR2 reads FQNEAQ. The CDR3 loop reads CASSLGGEGAIYSNQPQHF. In DNA, the CDR3 is TGTGCCAGCAGCTTAGGTGGGGAGGGCGCTATATATAGCAATCAGCCCCAGCATTTT. Filled out from reference TRBV7-8 and TRBJ1-5, the complete variable domain reads GAGVSQSPRYKVAKRGQDVALRCDPISGHVSLFWYQQALGQGPEFLTYFQNEAQLDKSGLPSDRFFAERPEGSVSTLKIQRTQQEDSAVYLCASSLGGEGAIYSNQPQHFGDGTRLSIL.

The sample holds many counts of this clone. J is TRBJ1-4 and V is TRBV6-6, with D perhaps matching TRBD1 (5 bases). Trimming took off 2 bases at V and 2 bases at J, with 9 bases between the two ends. Germline V gene sequence: CDR1 MNHNY, CDR2 SVGAGI (reference sequence). The CDR3 sequence is 15 residues long. The CDR3 reads CASSYGDPTNEKLFF. The CDR3 nucleotides are TGTGCCAGCAGTTACGGGGACCCCACTAATGAAAAACTGTTTTTT.

CDR3 amino acids: CASSSGLAGHYNEQFF. The CDR3 nucleotides read TGTGCCAGCAGCTCGGGACTAGCGGGACACTACAATGAGCAGTTCTTC. The V call is TRBV28, the J call TRBJ2-1; 13 nucleotides match TRBD2. The CDR3 consists of 16 residues. V lost 6 bases to trimming and J lost 3 bases; unmatched junction nucleotides: 5. Looked up from germline, CDR1 is MDHEN and CDR2 is SYDVKM.

As for this clone: A junction boundary mismatches the germline segment, possibly from a read error. The chain uses TRBV28 and TRBJ1-5; the match to TRBD1 covers 10 bases. This CDR3 has 14 amino acids. Germline V CDR1 and CDR2: MDHEN, SYDVKM. The DNA of the CDR3 is TGTGTCAGCAGTCTCGGACAGGGGGATCGAGCCCAGCATTTT. Amino acid sequence: CVSSLGQGDRAQHF.

The chain employs TRBV7-2 and TRBJ1-1, with D tentatively TRBD1 (6 bases). Germline V gives CDR1 SGHTA, CDR2 FQGNSA. The V end was cut by 6 bases, the J end by 4 bases, with 12 bases between. This CDR3 has 13 amino acids. The CDR3 DNA sequence: TGTGCCAGCAGTCCTACAGGGTTCACTGAAGCTTTCTTT. This gives the protein CASSPTGFTEAFF.

The rearrangement links TRBV7-9 to TRBJ2-7; TRBD1 matches at 7 bases. From germline, CDR1 is SEHNR and CDR2 FQNEAQ (reference sequence). J was trimmed by 4 bases and V by 1 base; bases with no gene match: 4. CDR3 length: 14 residues. CDR3 nucleotides: TGTGCCAGCAGCTTAGAAGAGGGACAGTACGAGCAGTACTTC. Residues: CASSLEEGQYEQYF. Full variable domain (missing parts from reference TRBV7-9 and TRBJ2-7): DTGVSQNPRHKITKRGQNVTFRCDPISEHNRLYWYRQTLGQGPEFLTYFQNEAQLEKSRLLSDRFSAERPKGSFSTLEIQRTEQGDSAMYLCASSLEEGQYEQYFGPGTRLTVT.

This chain's CDR3 is CASTQGLSNEKLFF. CDR3 coding DNA: TGTGCCAGCACGCAGGGACTAAGTAATGAAAAACTGTTTTTT. The V gene is TRBV5-4, the J gene TRBJ1-4; D possibly corresponds to TRBD1 (5 bases). CDR3 size: 14 residues. The V end was cut by 6 bases, the J end by 4 bases, with 13 bases between. Per the germline V gene, CDR1 is SGHNT and CDR2 is YYREEE (reference sequence).

This rearrangement joins TRBV9 to TRBJ1-3; D not certain. CDR3 size: 15 residues. CDR1 and CDR2 from the germline V gene are SGDLS and YYNGEE. V was clipped by 7 bases and J by 0 bases, with 14 bases between them. CDR3 nucleotides: TGTGCCAGCGGGCCGGAGACAAACTCTGGAAACACCATATATTTT. It yields the protein CASGPETNSGNTIYF.

V is TRBV7-2 and J is TRBJ2-7; D ambiguous. This CDR3 comprises 15 residues. Germline-derived CDR1 and CDR2 are SGHTA and FQGNSA. V lost 1 base and J 4 bases, leaving 14 bases between the germline ends. In DNA, the CDR3 is TGTGCCAGCAGCTTAGTCCCCAGCAGTGATTACGAGCAGTACTTC. This translates into CASSLVPSSDYEQYF.

The chain links TRBV27 to TRBJ2-3; 7 bases are shared with TRBD2. V shed 3 bases, J shed 6 bases, and the junction held 9 bases outside the gene matches. CDR1 MNHEY and CDR2 SMNVEV come from the germline V gene (reference sequence). The CDR3 covers 15 residues. This chain's CDR3 is CASSFGGYPADTQYF. CDR3 DNA sequence: TGTGCCAGCAGTTTCGGGGGGTACCCCGCGGATACGCAGTATTTT.

V is TRBV10-2 and J is TRBJ1-2; a weak D match, TRBD1 (6 bases). This CDR3 comprises 13 residues. CDR1 is WSHSY, CDR2 SAAADI, per germline. Trimming shortened V by 4 bases and J by 7 bases, and 13 bases separated the two germline ends. DNA for the CDR3: TGCGCCAGCAGTGTGAACAGGGCGGTTGGCTACACCTTC. This codes for CASSVNRAVGYTF.

The chain links TRBV28 to TRBJ1-1, with a weak D call TRBD1 (5 bases). The germline V and J ends were trimmed by 6 bases and 0 bases, with 14 bases remaining between them. Germline assignment: CDR1 MDHEN and CDR2 SYDVKM. CDR3 length equals 15 residues. Here the CDR3 reads CASRGGDKVNTEAFF. Here the CDR3 DNA reads TGTGCCAGCAGGGGGGGGGATAAAGTGAACACTGAAGCTTTCTTT.

V is TRBV7-9 and J is TRBJ2-3; D remains unclear. The CDR3 is 14 amino acids. CDR1 is SEHNR and CDR2 is FQNEAQ in the germline V gene (reference sequence). V gave up 5 bases and J gave up 0 bases, with 9 bases separating them. In nucleotides, the CDR3 is TGTGCCAGCAGCGCGCCGACTAGCACAGATACGCAGTATTTT. Amino acids: CASSAPTSTDTQYF.

V gene TRBV19 combines with J gene TRBJ1-1, with TRBD1 matching over 7 bases. Per germline, CDR1 LNHDA and CDR2 SQIVND (reference sequence). The CDR3 extends over 14 amino acids. The V segment lost 6 bases and the J segment 2 bases; nucleotides outside the gene matches: 6. CDR3 in DNA: TGTGCCAGTAGAACGAGGGGGCTTAACACTGAAGCTTTCTTT. Amino acid sequence: CASRTRGLNTEAFF.

The chain uses TRBV11-2 and TRBJ1-2, with 7 bases matching TRBD1. The CDR3 runs 15 residues. Germline trimming cut 1 base from V and 3 bases from J; bases unmatched to any gene: 5. Germline loops: CDR1 SGHAT, CDR2 FQNNGV. CDR3 in amino acids: CASSLGQGGDYGYTF. DNA of the CDR3: TGTGCCAGCAGCTTAGGACAGGGCGGTGACTATGGCTACACCTTC.

This sequence joins TRBV4-3 and TRBJ1-2; TRBD1 might be the D (6 bases). V gave up 3 bases and J gave up 4 bases, with 12 bases separating them. The CDR3 is 14 residues long. Germline CDR1 and CDR2: LGHNA and YSLEER. CDR3 sequence: CASSQVDRTYGYTF. Here the CDR3 DNA reads TGCGCCAGCAGCCAGGTCGACAGGACCTATGGCTACACCTTC.

The V gene is TRBV9, the J gene TRBJ1-5; 9 bases line up with TRBD1. Germline V CDR1 and CDR2: SGDLS, YYNGEE. Trimming took 4 bases from V and 2 from J; bases not matched to a gene: 4. The CDR3 is made up of 15 amino acids. In nucleotides, the CDR3 is TGTGCCAGCAGCAAGACAGGGGGGGGCAATCAGCCCCAGCATTTT. Its translation is CASSKTGGGNQPQHF.

The V gene is TRBV10-3, the J gene TRBJ2-7, with a tentative D call TRBD2 (5 bases). From germline, CDR1 is ENHRY and CDR2 SYGVKD. The CDR3 totals 13 residues. Trimming shortened V by 10 bases and J by 7 bases, and 20 bases separated the two germline ends. The CDR3 nucleotides are TGTGCCACCGCAAGAGGCGAGCCGGGGGAGCAGTACTTC. This gives the protein CATARGEPGEQYF.

The sample holds one count of this clone. The J gene is TRBJ1-2, the V gene TRBV7-2; 7 bases are a match to TRBD1. In germline, CDR1 is SGHTA, CDR2 FQGNSA. CDR3 length: 14 amino acids. V lost 2 bases, J lost 3 bases, and 3 bases stayed unmatched. The CDR3 loop is CASSLKQGDYGYTF. Here the CDR3 DNA reads TGTGCCAGCAGCTTAAAGCAGGGGGACTATGGCTACACCTTC.

The V call is TRBV28, the J call TRBJ2-7; 8 positions match TRBD2. The junction had 3 bases not matched to a gene; V was cut back by 2 bases and J by 3 bases. Germline V gives CDR1 MDHEN, CDR2 SYDVKM. CDR3 length equals 14 residues. CDR3 in amino acids: CASSLPGLDYEQYF. CDR3 DNA sequence: TGTGCCAGCAGTTTACCGGGACTAGACTACGAGCAGTACTTC.

This rearrangement joins TRBV3-1 (or the pseudogene TRBV3-2) to TRBJ2-7; D is possibly TRBD2 (5 bases). V lost 4 bases and J 7 bases, leaving 8 bases between the germline ends. Germline loops: CDR1 LGHDT, CDR2 YNNKEL (reference sequence). The CDR3 loop spans 11 amino acids. The CDR3 sequence is CASSLRGEQYF. Here the CDR3 DNA reads TGTGCCAGCAGCCTACGAGGGGAGCAGTACTTC.

The gene calls are TRBV15 and TRBJ1-4, with 9 bases lining up with TRBD1. CDR1 is LNHNV and CDR2 is YYDKDF in the germline V gene (reference sequence). The CDR3 contains 14 residues. The trim removed 5 bases at V and 7 bases at J, leaving 5 bases unmatched. CDR3 amino acids: CATSPRDRVEKLFF. DNA for the CDR3: TGTGCCACCAGCCCTCGGGACAGGGTTGAAAAACTGTTTTTT.

This clone was seen a few times. The rearrangement uses TRBV27 and TRBJ2-2; D may correspond to TRBD1 or TRBD2 (5 bases each). Germline-derived CDR1 and CDR2 are MNHEY and SMNVEV (reference sequence). The V end lost 4 bases, the J end lost 4 bases, and 7 bases lay between the germline ends. The CDR3 contains 13 residues. In DNA, the CDR3 is TGTGCCAGCAGTTGGGGGTCCACCGGGGAGCTGTTTTTT. Protein: CASSWGSTGELFF.

The chain is built from TRBV6-5 and TRBJ2-1; TRBD2 aligns across 9 bases. Germline lookup yields CDR1 MNHEY and CDR2 SVGAGI. J lost 2 bases, V lost 10 bases, and 6 bases had no gene match. The CDR3 covers 14 residues. CDR3 sequence (DNA): TGTGCCATCCGACTAGCGGCCCCCTACAATGAGCAGTTCTTC. Protein sequence: CAIRLAAPYNEQFF.

In nucleotides, the CDR3 is TGTGCCAGCAGCTTAGCGGTAGTCAGGTACCAAGAGACCCAGTACTTC. Protein product: CASSLAVVRYQETQYF. The V call is TRBV7-9, the J call TRBJ2-5, with no clear D. Trimming removed 0 bases from V and 0 bases from J, with 11 bases in between. The germline V gene encodes CDR1 SEHNR and CDR2 FQNEAQ (reference sequence). The CDR3 consists of 16 residues. The variable domain in full, with the rest retrieved from reference TRBV7-9 and TRBJ2-5, is DTGVSQNPRHKITKRGQNVTFRCDPISEHNRLYWYRQTLGQGPEFLTYFQNEAQLEKSRLLSDRFSAERPKGSFSTLEIQRTEQGDSAMYLCASSLAVVRYQETQYFGPGTRLLVL.